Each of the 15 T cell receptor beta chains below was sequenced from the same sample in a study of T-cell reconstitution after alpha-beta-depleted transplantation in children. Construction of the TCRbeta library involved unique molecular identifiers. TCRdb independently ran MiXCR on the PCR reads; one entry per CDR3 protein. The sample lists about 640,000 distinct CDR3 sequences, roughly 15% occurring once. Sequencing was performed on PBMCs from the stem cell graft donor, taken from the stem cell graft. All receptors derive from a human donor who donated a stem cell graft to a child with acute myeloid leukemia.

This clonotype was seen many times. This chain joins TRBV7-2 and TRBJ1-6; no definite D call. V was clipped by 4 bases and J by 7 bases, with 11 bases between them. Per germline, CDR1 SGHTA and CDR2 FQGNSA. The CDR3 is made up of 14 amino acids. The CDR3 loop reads CASSYNTRNSPLHF. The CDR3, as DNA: TGTGCCAGCAGCTACAATACCAGGAATTCACCCCTCCACTTT.

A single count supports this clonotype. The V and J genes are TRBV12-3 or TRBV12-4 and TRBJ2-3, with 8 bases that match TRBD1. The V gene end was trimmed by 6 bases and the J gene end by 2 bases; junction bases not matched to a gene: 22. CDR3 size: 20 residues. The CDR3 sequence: CASSHLGARGLSHDTDTQYF. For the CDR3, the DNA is TGTGCCAGCAGCCATCTGGGGGCCAGGGGGCTCTCCCACGACACAGATACGCAGTATTTT.

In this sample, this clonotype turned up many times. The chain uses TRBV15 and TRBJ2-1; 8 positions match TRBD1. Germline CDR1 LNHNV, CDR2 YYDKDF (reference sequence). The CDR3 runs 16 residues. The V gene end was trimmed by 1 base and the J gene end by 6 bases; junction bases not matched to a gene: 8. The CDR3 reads CATSRGTGGQGNEQFF. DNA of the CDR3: TGTGCCACCAGCAGAGGAACAGGGGGTCAGGGCAATGAGCAGTTCTTC.

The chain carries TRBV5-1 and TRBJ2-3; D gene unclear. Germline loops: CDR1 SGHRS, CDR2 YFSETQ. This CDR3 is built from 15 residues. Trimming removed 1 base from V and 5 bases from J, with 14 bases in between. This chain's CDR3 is CASSLILDERDTQYF. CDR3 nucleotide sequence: TGCGCCAGCAGCTTGATCCTGGACGAGAGAGATACGCAGTATTTT.

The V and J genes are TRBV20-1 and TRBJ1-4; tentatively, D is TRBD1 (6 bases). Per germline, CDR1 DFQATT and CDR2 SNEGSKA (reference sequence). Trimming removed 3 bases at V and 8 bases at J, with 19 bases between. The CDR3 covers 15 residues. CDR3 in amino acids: CSARQATKGEEKLFF. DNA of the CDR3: TGCAGTGCTAGGCAAGCAACGAAGGGGGAAGAAAAACTGTTTTTT.

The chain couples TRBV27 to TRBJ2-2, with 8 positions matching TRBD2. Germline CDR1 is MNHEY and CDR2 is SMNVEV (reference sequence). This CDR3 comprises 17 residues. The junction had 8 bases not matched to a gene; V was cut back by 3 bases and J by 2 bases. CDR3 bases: TGTGCCAGCAGTTTTAGAGCGGGGGTTTCAAACACCGGGGAGCTGTTTTTT. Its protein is CASSFRAGVSNTGELFF.

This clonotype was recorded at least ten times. The CDR3 DNA sequence: TGCAGTGCTAGAGACTTCCAGAATTCACCCCTCCACTTT. Encoded protein: CSARDFQNSPLHF. V gene TRBV20-1 combines with J gene TRBJ1-6; no firm D call. The CDR3 is made up of 13 amino acids. Germline CDR1 and CDR2: DFQATT and SNEGSKA (reference sequence). The V and J ends lost 0 bases and 7 bases respectively, with 7 bases between them.

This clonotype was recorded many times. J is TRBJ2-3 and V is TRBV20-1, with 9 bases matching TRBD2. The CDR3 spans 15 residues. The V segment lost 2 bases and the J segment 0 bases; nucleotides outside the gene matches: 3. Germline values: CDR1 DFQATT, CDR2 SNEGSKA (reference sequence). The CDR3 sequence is CSARRLAESTDTQYF. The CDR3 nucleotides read TGCAGTGCTAGACGACTAGCGGAGAGCACAGATACGCAGTATTTT.

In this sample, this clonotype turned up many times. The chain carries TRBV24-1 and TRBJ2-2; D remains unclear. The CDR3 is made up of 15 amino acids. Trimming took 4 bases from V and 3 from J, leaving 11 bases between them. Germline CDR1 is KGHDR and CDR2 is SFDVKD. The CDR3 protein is CATSEEEQDTGELFF. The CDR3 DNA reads TGTGCCACCAGTGAAGAAGAGCAGGACACCGGGGAGCTGTTTTTT.

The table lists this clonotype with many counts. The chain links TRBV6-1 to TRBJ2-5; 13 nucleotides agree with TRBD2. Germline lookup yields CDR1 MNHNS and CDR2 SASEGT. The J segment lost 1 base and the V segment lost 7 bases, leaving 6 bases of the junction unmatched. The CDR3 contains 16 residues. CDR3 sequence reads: CASNLRTSGGQETQYF. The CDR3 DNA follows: TGTGCCAGCAACCTGAGGACTAGCGGGGGCCAAGAGACCCAGTACTTC.

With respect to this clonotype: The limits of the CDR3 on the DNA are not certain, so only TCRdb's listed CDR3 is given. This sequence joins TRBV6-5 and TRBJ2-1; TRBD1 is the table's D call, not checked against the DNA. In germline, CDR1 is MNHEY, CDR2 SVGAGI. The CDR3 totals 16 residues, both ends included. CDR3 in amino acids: CASSSSGVVSYNEQFF.

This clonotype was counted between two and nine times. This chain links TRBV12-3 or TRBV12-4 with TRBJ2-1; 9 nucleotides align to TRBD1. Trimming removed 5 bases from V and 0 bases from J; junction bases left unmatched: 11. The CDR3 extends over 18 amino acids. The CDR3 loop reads CASSRIVTGGISYNEQFF. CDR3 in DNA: TGTGCCAGCAGTAGAATTGTGACAGGGGGTATCTCCTACAATGAGCAGTTCTTC.

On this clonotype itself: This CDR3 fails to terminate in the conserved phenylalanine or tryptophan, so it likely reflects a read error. CDR3 sequence (DNA): TGCGCCAGCAGCTTGCGAAGCTCCTACAATGAGCAGTTCGTC. Its translation: CASSLRSSYNEQFV. The rearrangement links TRBV5-1 to TRBJ2-1; D not certain. CDR1 is SGHRS, CDR2 YFSETQ, per germline. The V end lost 1 base, the J end lost 0 bases, and 5 bases lay between the germline ends. CDR3 size: 14 residues.

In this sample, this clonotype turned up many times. The CDR3: CASRTSGFYEQYF. CDR3 DNA: TGTGCCAGCAGGACTAGCGGTTTCTACGAGCAGTACTTC. The rearrangement joins TRBV12-3 or TRBV12-4 to TRBJ2-7; 9 bases align to TRBD2. The junction had 3 bases not matched to a gene; V was cut back by 6 bases and J by 3 bases. The CDR3 totals 13 residues.

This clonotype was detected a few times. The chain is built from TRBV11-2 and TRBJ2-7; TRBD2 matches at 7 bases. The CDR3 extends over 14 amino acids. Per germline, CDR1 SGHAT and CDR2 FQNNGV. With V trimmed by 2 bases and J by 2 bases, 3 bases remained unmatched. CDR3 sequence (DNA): TGTGCCAGCAGCTTACACGGGGGGACCTACGAGCAGTACGTC. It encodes CASSLHGGTYEQYV.